This T cell receptor (beta chain) came from a study of a mutant IDH1 vaccine in newly diagnosed glioma. About the study: The start of vaccination came 4-6 weeks after radiotherapy alone, or with temozolomide cycles. Earlier treatment was radiotherapy, temozolomide, or both, with most getting both.

CDR3 length equals 14 residues. From germline, CDR1 is SGHRS and CDR2 YFSETQ. Deletions cut 7 bases from V and 1 base from J, with 14 bases between. This clone was counted only a few times. Its antigen remains unknown. Noted time point: week 23, last vaccination. With topical imiquimod, each dose of the vaccine consisted of 300 ug of mutant IDH1 20-mer peptide. Donor tumors were new WHO grade 3 or 4 IDH1-mutant, ATRX-lost astrocytomas. Profiling relied on immunoSEQ multiplex PCR, and the TCRdb table lists in-frame clones only, not all of them. The sample has over 45,000 clones, about four fifths seen once.

The V call is TRBV5-1, the J call TRBJ2-5, with a weak D call TRBD2 (7 bases). The specimen was PBMCs, collected from a glioma patient whose treatment included an IDH1 peptide vaccine. This clonotype was sampled from a man aged 40-49 years with glioma. Here the CDR3 DNA reads TGCGCCAGCGCAAGAGGGGGGGCCCAAGAGACCCAGTACTTC. Its translation: CASARGGAQETQYF.